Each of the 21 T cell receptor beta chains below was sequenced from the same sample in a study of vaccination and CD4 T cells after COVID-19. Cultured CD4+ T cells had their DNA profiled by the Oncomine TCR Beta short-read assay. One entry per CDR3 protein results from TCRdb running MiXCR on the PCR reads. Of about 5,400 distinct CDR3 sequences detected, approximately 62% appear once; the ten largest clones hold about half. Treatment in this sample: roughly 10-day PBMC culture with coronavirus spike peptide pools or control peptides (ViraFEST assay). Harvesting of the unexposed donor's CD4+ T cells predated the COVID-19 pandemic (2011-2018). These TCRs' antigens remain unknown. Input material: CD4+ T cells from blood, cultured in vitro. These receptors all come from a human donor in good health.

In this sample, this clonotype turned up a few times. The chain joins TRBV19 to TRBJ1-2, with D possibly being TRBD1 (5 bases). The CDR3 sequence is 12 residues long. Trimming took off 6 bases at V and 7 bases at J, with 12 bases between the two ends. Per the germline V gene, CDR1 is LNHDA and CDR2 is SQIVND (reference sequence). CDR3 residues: CASRDKNVGYTF. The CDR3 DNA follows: TGTGCCAGTAGGGACAAGAACGTTGGCTACACCTTC.

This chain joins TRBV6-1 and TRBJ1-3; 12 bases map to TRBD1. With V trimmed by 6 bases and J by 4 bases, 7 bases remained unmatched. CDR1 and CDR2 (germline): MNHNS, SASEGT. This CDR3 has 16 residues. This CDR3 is CASSKGTGGFGNTIYF. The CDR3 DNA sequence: TGTGCCAGCAGCAAGGGGACAGGGGGCTTCGGAAACACCATATATTTT.

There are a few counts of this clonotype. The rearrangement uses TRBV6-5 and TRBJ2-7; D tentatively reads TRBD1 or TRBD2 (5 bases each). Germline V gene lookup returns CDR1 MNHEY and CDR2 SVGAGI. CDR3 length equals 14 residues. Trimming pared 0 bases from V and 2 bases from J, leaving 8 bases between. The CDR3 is CASSYSGTAYEQYF. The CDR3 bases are TGTGCCAGCAGTTACTCGGGGACGGCCTACGAGCAGTACTTC.

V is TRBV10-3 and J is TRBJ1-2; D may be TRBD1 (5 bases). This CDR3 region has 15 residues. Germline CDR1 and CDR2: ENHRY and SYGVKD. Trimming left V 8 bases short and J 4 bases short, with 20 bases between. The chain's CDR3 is CAIYGGAGQSYGYTF. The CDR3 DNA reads TGTGCCATCTACGGCGGGGCAGGCCAAAGCTATGGCTACACCTTC.

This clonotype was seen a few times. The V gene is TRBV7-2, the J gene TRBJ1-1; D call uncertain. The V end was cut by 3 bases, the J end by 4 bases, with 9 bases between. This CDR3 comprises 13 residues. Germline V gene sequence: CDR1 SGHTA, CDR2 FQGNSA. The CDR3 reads CASSFPDGTEAFF. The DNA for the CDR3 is TGTGCCAGCAGCTTCCCAGACGGCACTGAAGCTTTCTTT.

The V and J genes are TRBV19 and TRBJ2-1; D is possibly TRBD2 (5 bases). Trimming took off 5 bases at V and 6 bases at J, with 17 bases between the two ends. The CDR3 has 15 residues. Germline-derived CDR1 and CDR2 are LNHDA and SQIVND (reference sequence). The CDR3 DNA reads TGTGCCAGTAGTTTACCGGGATCACACTTCAATGAGCAGTTCTTC. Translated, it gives CASSLPGSHFNEQFF.

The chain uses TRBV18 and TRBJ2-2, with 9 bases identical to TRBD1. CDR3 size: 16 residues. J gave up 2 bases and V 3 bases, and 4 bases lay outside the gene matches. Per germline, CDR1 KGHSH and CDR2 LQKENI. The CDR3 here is CASSPRDRDNTGELFF. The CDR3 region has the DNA TGTGCCAGCTCACCCCGGGACAGGGATAACACCGGGGAGCTGTTTTTT.

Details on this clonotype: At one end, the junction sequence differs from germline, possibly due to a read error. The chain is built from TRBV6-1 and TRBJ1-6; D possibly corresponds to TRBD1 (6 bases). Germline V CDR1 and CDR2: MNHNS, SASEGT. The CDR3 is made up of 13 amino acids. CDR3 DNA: TGTGCCAGCAGACAGGGTTATACTTCACCCCTCCACTTT. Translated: CASRQGYTSPLHF.

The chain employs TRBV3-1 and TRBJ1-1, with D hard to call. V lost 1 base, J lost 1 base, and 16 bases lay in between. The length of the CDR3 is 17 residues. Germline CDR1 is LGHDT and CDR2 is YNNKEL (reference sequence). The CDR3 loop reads CASSQGHPPVSNTEAFF. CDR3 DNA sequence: TGTGCCAGCAGCCAAGGACATCCTCCAGTATCGAACACTGAAGCTTTCTTT.

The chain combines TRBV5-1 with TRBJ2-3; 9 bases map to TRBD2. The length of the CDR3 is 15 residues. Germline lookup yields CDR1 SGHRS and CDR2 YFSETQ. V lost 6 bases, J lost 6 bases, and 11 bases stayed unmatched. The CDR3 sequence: CASTLAGRARDTQYF. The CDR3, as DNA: TGCGCCAGCACGCTAGCGGGAAGAGCCCGTGATACGCAGTATTTT.

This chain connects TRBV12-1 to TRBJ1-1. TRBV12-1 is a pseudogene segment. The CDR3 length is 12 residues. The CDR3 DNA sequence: TGTGCCAGCCGACCAACGGGCACTGAAGCTTTCTTT. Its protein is CASRPTGTEAFF.

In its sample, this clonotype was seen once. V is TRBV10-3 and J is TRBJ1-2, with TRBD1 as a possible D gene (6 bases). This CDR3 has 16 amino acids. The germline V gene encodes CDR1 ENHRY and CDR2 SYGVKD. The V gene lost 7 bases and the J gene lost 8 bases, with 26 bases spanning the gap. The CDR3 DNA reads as TGTGCCATCAAGGGGACAACTACAAGGAGCCTTGCCGGCTACACCTTC. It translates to CAIKGTTTRSLAGYTF.

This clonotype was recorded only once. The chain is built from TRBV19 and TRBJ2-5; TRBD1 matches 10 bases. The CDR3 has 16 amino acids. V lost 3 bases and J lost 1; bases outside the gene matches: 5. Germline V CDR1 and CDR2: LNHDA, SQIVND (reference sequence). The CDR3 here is CASSIPGQGSQETQYF. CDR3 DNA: TGTGCCAGTAGTATCCCGGGACAGGGGTCCCAAGAGACCCAGTACTTC.

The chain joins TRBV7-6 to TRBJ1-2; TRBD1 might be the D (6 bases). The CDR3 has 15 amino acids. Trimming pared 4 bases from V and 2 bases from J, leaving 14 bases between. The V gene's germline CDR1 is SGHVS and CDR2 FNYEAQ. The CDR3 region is CASSSQQGRNYGYTF. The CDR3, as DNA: TGTGCCAGCAGCTCCCAACAGGGCCGCAACTATGGCTACACCTTC.

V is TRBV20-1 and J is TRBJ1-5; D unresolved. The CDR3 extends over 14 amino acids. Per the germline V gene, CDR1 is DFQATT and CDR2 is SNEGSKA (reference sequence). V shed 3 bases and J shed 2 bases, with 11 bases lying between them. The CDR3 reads CSASQVGGNQPQHF. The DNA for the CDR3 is TGCAGTGCTAGTCAGGTGGGAGGCAATCAGCCCCAGCATTTT.

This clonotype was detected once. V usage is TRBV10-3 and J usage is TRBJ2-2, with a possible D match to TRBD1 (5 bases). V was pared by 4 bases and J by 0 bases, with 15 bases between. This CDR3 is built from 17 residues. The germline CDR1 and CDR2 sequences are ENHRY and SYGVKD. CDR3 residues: CAISGNQARANTGELFF. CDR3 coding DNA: TGTGCCATCAGTGGTAACCAGGCCAGGGCGAACACCGGGGAGCTGTTTTTT.

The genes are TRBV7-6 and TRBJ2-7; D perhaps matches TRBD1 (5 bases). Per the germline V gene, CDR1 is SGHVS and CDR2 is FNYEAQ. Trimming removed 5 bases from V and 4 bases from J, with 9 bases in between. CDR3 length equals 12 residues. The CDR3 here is CASSKDSYEQYF. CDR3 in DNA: TGTGCCAGCAGCAAAGACAGTTACGAGCAGTACTTC.

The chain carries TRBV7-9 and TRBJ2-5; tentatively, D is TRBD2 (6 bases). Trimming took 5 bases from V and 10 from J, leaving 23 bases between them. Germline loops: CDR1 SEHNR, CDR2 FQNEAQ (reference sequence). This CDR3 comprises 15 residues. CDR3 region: CASSPNLRDSGYQYF. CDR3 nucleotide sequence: TGTGCCAGCAGCCCGAATCTTCGGGACTCGGGGTACCAGTACTTC.

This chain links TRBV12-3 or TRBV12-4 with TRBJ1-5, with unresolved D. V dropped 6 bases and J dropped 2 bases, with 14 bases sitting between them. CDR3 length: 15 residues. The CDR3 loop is CASSQGKEGNQPQHF. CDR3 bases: TGTGCCAGCAGCCAAGGCAAAGAAGGCAATCAGCCCCAGCATTTT.

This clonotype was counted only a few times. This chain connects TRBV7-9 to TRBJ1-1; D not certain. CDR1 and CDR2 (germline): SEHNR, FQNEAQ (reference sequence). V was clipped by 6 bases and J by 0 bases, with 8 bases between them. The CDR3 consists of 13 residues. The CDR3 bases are TGTGCCAGCAGGGAGACACTGAACACTGAAGCTTTCTTT. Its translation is CASRETLNTEAFF.

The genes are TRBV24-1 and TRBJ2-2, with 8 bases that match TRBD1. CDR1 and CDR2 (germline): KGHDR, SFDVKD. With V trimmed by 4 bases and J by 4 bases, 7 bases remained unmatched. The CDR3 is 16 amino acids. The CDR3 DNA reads TGTGCCACCAGTGACCCGGGACAGGATGGCACCGGGGAGCTGTTTTTT. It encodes CATSDPGQDGTGELFF.